Below are 30 T cell receptor beta chains sequenced from a single sample in a study of lymphopenia after photon versus proton radiotherapy. Profiled with immunoSEQ multiplex PCR; TCRdb holds only in-frame clones, not every one. The sample includes 83,000 or so clones, more than 70% of them seen just once. Here the sequenced sample was peripheral blood, taken from a patient treated with proton-based radiotherapy. Receptors were obtained from a man between 60 and 70 years old with pancreatic cancer.

This chain joins TRBV10-1 and TRBJ2-1, with 9 bases identical to TRBD2. The CDR3 consists of 15 residues. Germline V gene data show CDR1 as WNHNN and CDR2 as SYGVQD (reference sequence). Unmatched junction bases numbered 9, after V lost 5 bases and J lost 7 bases. The CDR3 region is CASSLRGGLENEQFF. The CDR3 coding sequence is TGCGCCAGCAGTTTGCGGGGGGGGCTGGAAAATGAGCAGTTCTTC.

The CDR3 DNA reads TGTGCCAGCAGCTACGGACAGGGGTATGGCTACACCTTC. Protein: CASSYGQGYGYTF. The chain recombines TRBV7-3 with TRBJ1-2; 9 bases match TRBD1. The trim removed 4 bases at V and 5 bases at J, leaving 2 bases unmatched. Germline CDR1 SGHTA, CDR2 FQGTGA. The CDR3 sequence is 13 residues long.

The chain recombines TRBV28 with TRBJ1-1; 7 positions agree with TRBD1. The length of the CDR3 is 14 residues. V trimming: 4 bases; J trimming: 1 base; junction bases outside the gene matches: 3. The germline V gene has CDR1 MDHEN and CDR2 SYDVKM. CDR3 amino acids: CASSSTGTNTEAFF. The CDR3 coding sequence is TGTGCCAGCAGTTCGACAGGGACGAACACTGAAGCTTTCTTT.

Written as DNA, the CDR3 is TGTGCCAGCAGCCCTGGACAGGGGCACAGTGAAGCTTTCTTT. It yields the protein CASSPGQGHSEAFF. The chain employs TRBV5-4 and TRBJ1-1; 9 bases align to TRBD1. V lost 4 bases and J lost 7; bases outside the gene matches: 8. CDR3 length equals 14 residues. Per the germline V gene, CDR1 is SGHNT and CDR2 is YYREEE (reference sequence).

The chain is built from TRBV7-6 and TRBJ2-1; D perhaps matches TRBD1 (6 bases). V lost 5 bases and J 7 bases, leaving 15 bases between the germline ends. The germline gives CDR1 SGHVS, CDR2 FNYEAQ. CDR3 length equals 14 residues. CDR3 residues: CASSPNTGSNEQFF. CDR3 in DNA: TGTGCCAGCAGCCCCAATACAGGGTCGAATGAGCAGTTCTTC.

This clone was observed a handful of times. The V gene is TRBV9, the J gene TRBJ2-3, with D unresolved. There are 15 residues in the CDR3. V lost 0 bases to trimming and J lost 0 bases, with 8 bases between them. Germline V gene lookup returns CDR1 SGDLS and CDR2 YYNGEE. The CDR3 here is CASSVEWSSTDTQYF. Here the CDR3 DNA reads TGTGCCAGCAGCGTAGAATGGTCTAGCACAGATACGCAGTATTTT.

This clone has a handful of counts. The V call is TRBV7-2, the J call TRBJ2-2; D may be TRBD1 (6 bases). This CDR3 is 13 amino acids long. The germline gives CDR1 SGHTA, CDR2 FQGNSA. Trimming removed 2 bases at V and 6 bases at J, with 7 bases between. CDR3 nucleotide sequence: TGTGCCAGCAGCTTACAGGGGTCCGGGGAGCTGTTTTTT. Translation: CASSLQGSGELFF.

The chain couples TRBV28 to TRBJ2-7; 7 nucleotides align to TRBD2. This CDR3 region has 15 residues. Germline CDR1 and CDR2: MDHEN and SYDVKM. V shed 5 bases and J 2 bases; nucleotides not matched to a gene: 9. CDR3 coding DNA: TGTGCCAGCAGTCGGTTGGAGGGAGGGACCTACGAGCAGTACTTC. Its translation is CASSRLEGGTYEQYF.

A single count supports this clone. The genes are TRBV30 and TRBJ2-7, with 8 bases aligning to TRBD1. The J segment lost 4 bases and the V segment lost 3 bases, leaving 11 bases of the junction unmatched. The CDR3 spans 15 residues. Germline V CDR1 and CDR2: GTSNPN, SVGIG (reference sequence). The CDR3 bases are TGTGCCTGGAGCCCCAGGACAGGGTGGGGTTACGAGCAGTACTTC. Its translation is CAWSPRTGWGYEQYF.

The genes are TRBV2 and TRBJ2-1; D ambiguous. Germline V gene data show CDR1 as SNHLY and CDR2 as FYNNEI. The CDR3 length is 11 residues. The V end was cut by 2 bases, the J end by 7 bases, with 3 bases between. CDR3 in DNA: TGTGCCAGCAGTGAACGTAATGAGCAGTTCTTC. Its protein product is CASSERNEQFF.

This clone was counted between two and nine times. The chain has TRBV19 and TRBJ1-3; D not resolved. Germline V lookup: CDR1 LNHDA, CDR2 SQIVND (reference sequence). The CDR3 length is 13 residues. Between the trimmed V and J ends, which lost 6 bases and 2 bases, there was a span of 8 bases. DNA for the CDR3: TGTGCCAGTAGGGACTACCCTGGAAACACCATATATTTT. Translated: CASRDYPGNTIYF.

The chain couples TRBV30 to TRBJ1-1; D is undetermined. The CDR3 spans 13 residues. V lost 0 bases and J 0 bases, leaving 5 bases between the germline ends. The V gene's germline CDR1 is GTSNPN and CDR2 SVGIG (reference sequence). The CDR3 sequence is CAWSVGLNTEAFF. The DNA for the CDR3 is TGTGCCTGGAGTGTCGGGTTGAACACTGAAGCTTTCTTT.

The chain joins TRBV28 to TRBJ2-1; maybe TRBD2 (6 bases). Germline CDR1 and CDR2: MDHEN and SYDVKM. The CDR3 is 15 residues long. The V end lost 6 bases, the J end lost 6 bases, and 18 bases lay between the germline ends. CDR3 region: CASSPGTGVRNEQFF. The DNA of the CDR3 is TGTGCCAGCAGCCCCGGGACGGGAGTTCGCAATGAGCAGTTCTTC.

The rearrangement links TRBV2 to TRBJ2-3; 11 bases fit TRBD2. The J segment lost 4 bases and the V segment lost 7 bases, leaving 4 bases of the junction unmatched. This CDR3 is built from 14 residues. Germline CDR1 SNHLY, CDR2 FYNNEI. Here the CDR3 DNA reads TGTGCCAGCATAGCGGGAGGGCCTCCAGATACGCAGTATTTT. Encoded protein: CASIAGGPPDTQYF.

The chain recombines TRBV6-5 with TRBJ1-4, with 7 bases identical to TRBD1. The CDR3 length is 15 residues. CDR1 MNHEY and CDR2 SVGAGI come from the germline V gene. After removal of 5 bases from V and 0 bases from J, the junction contained 3 bases not matched to a gene. The CDR3 loop is CASSTTGATNEKLFF. The CDR3 nucleotides read TGTGCCAGCAGTACCACAGGGGCAACTAATGAAAAACTGTTTTTT.

The table lists this clone with a count of one. The chain uses TRBV4-2 and TRBJ2-1; D may be TRBD2 (5 bases). The V gene's germline CDR1 is LGHNA and CDR2 YNFKEQ. This CDR3 has 14 amino acids. Between the trimmed V and J ends, which lost 1 base and 6 bases, there was a span of 10 bases. The DNA for the CDR3 is TGTGCCAGCAGCCAAGTTTCTAGCTTCAATGAGCAGTTCTTC. It yields the protein CASSQVSSFNEQFF.

This clone was observed a handful of times. The rearrangement links TRBV5-1 to TRBJ2-7, with D hard to call. The germline V and J ends were trimmed by 0 bases and 7 bases, with 11 bases remaining between them. CDR1 SGHRS and CDR2 YFSETQ come from the germline V gene. This CDR3 has 13 residues. This chain's CDR3 is CASSLVGFNEQYF. The CDR3 nucleotides are TGCGCCAGCAGCTTGGTTGGGTTCAATGAGCAGTACTTC. The whole variable domain, remainder taken from reference TRBV5-1 and TRBJ2-7, is KAGVTQTPRYLIKTRGQQVTLSCSPISGHRSVSWYQQTPGQGLQFLFEYFSETQRNKGNFPGRFSGRQFSNSRSEMNVSTLELGDSALYLCASSLVGFNEQYFGPGTRLTVT.

V and J are TRBV28 and TRBJ2-7, with D perhaps TRBD1 or TRBD2 (5 bases each). V gave up 1 base and J gave up 2 bases, with 9 bases separating them. Germline CDR1 is MDHEN and CDR2 is SYDVKM. This CDR3 has 14 amino acids. CDR3 region: CASSLSGTTYEQYF. The CDR3 DNA reads as TGTGCCAGCAGTTTATCCGGGACCACCTACGAGCAGTACTTC.

The J gene is TRBJ2-2, the V gene TRBV27, with D perhaps matching TRBD1 (6 bases). The length of the CDR3 is 15 residues. Germline V gene data show CDR1 as MNHEY and CDR2 as SMNVEV (reference sequence). V was pared by 7 bases and J by 2 bases, with 14 bases between. The CDR3 DNA reads as TGTGCCAGCAAGAAACAGGGTTCTAACACCGGGGAGCTGTTTTTT. It encodes CASKKQGSNTGELFF.

This CDR3 is CASSLVGGTNYGYTF. The DNA for the CDR3 is TGTGCCAGCAGCTTGGTCGGGGGTACAAACTATGGCTACACCTTC. The V and J genes are TRBV5-4 and TRBJ1-2, with a tentative D call TRBD1 (5 bases). CDR3 length: 15 residues. Trimming left V 0 bases short and J 2 bases short, with 11 bases between. The germline CDR1 and CDR2 sequences are SGHNT and YYREEE (reference sequence).

The chain uses TRBV9 and TRBJ1-1; 9 positions agree with TRBD1. J lost 4 bases, V lost 4 bases, and 8 bases had no gene match. Looked up from germline, CDR1 is SGDLS and CDR2 is YYNGEE. There are 15 residues in the CDR3. CDR3 in DNA: TGTGCCAGCAGCCCTCAACAGGGGGCGACCACTGAAGCTTTCTTT. This translates into CASSPQQGATTEAFF.

The CDR3 spells CASSLSRGSTGELFF. The CDR3 DNA reads as TGTGCCAGCAGCCTTTCTAGGGGAAGCACCGGGGAGCTGTTTTTT. This chain links TRBV6-5 with TRBJ2-2, with D perhaps TRBD1 (5 bases). Trimming shortened V by 6 bases and J by 4 bases, and 15 bases separated the two germline ends. Germline V CDR1 and CDR2: MNHEY, SVGAGI. The CDR3 runs to 15 residues.

This clone has ten or more counts. The gene calls are TRBV27 and TRBJ1-1; 7 nucleotides match TRBD1. CDR3 length: 14 residues. The V and J ends lost 6 bases and 2 bases, in that order; junction bases with no gene match: 6. In germline, CDR1 is MNHEY, CDR2 SMNVEV (reference sequence). The CDR3 DNA is TGTGCCAGCAGCAGACAGGGTGGAAACACTGAAGCTTTCTTT. It codes for CASSRQGGNTEAFF.

The chain is built from TRBV7-2 and TRBJ2-1; D ambiguous. Trimming took off 2 bases at V and 8 bases at J, with 7 bases between the two ends. Germline V gene sequence: CDR1 SGHTA, CDR2 FQGNSA. CDR3 length equals 12 residues. The CDR3 sequence: CASSLRVYEQFF. CDR3 DNA sequence: TGTGCCAGCAGCTTAAGAGTCTATGAGCAGTTCTTC.

The V gene is TRBV11-2, the J gene TRBJ2-1; no definite D call. V was cut by 1 base and J by 6 bases, with 13 bases left in between. Per the germline V gene, CDR1 is SGHAT and CDR2 is FQNNGV. The CDR3 is 15 residues long. CDR3 sequence (DNA): TGTGCCAGCAGCTTAGGGCTAGTAAGGTCCAATGAGCAGTTCTTC. Its protein is CASSLGLVRSNEQFF.

The chain combines TRBV30 with TRBJ2-5, with D hard to call. CDR3 length: 12 amino acids. V dropped 1 base and J dropped 9 bases, with 12 bases sitting between them. Germline loops: CDR1 GTSNPN, CDR2 SVGIG (reference sequence). In DNA, the CDR3 is TGTGCCTGGAGTGACCCTGGGGAAGCCCAGTACTTC. Translated, it gives CAWSDPGEAQYF.

The CDR3 bases are TGTGCCATCAGTGATTCGGACAGGAGGACTTATACCGGGGAGCTGTTTTTT. Amino acid sequence: CAISDSDRRTYTGELFF. The V and J genes are TRBV10-3 and TRBJ2-2, with 7 bases that match TRBD1. This CDR3 contains 17 residues. The V gene end was trimmed by 3 bases and the J gene end by 5 bases; junction bases not matched to a gene: 12. Per germline, CDR1 ENHRY and CDR2 SYGVKD.

The gene calls are TRBV7-8 and TRBJ2-6; 10 nucleotides match TRBD2. Germline trimming cut 5 bases from V and 1 base from J; bases unmatched to any gene: 14. There are 20 residues in the CDR3. Germline CDR1 reads SGHVS; CDR2 reads FQNEAQ. This CDR3 reads CASSPARLAGLTSGANVLTF. The DNA of the CDR3 is TGTGCCAGCAGCCCCGCCCGACTAGCGGGCTTAACTTCTGGGGCCAACGTCCTGACTTTC.

This chain uses TRBV5-1 with TRBJ2-7; 9 bases are a match to TRBD1. J lost 3 bases, V lost 4 bases, and 5 bases had no gene match. The length of the CDR3 is 14 residues. Germline CDR1 is SGHRS and CDR2 is YFSETQ. CDR3 protein: CASSLGQGYYEQYF. As DNA, the CDR3 is TGCGCCAGCAGCCTGGGACAGGGTTACTACGAGCAGTACTTC.

This chain connects TRBV7-9 to TRBJ2-5; 7 bases align to TRBD1. Unmatched junction bases numbered 6, after V lost 5 bases and J lost 3 bases. Per germline, CDR1 SEHNR and CDR2 FQNEAQ (reference sequence). This CDR3 comprises 14 residues. The CDR3 DNA reads TGTGCCAGCAGCGGGGGTACAGGGGAAGAGACCCAGTACTTC. It is translated as CASSGGTGEETQYF.